This TCR beta chain was retrieved from a study of blood T cell repertoires in COVID-19. Profiling relied on immunoSEQ multiplex PCR, and the TCRdb table lists in-frame clones only, not all of them. The sample contains 150,000 to 200,000 clones, more than 75% of which appear only once. The CDR3 contains 17 residues. V lost 1 base and J 1 base, leaving 16 bases between the germline ends. Germline lookup yields CDR1 LGHDT and CDR2 YNNKEL (reference sequence). Assignments of participants to cohorts depended upon their own reported clinical history. The sequenced sample consisted of PBMCs or T cells enriched from blood (not recorded which). V is TRBV3-1 (or the pseudogene TRBV3-2) and J is TRBJ1-1, with a possible D match to TRBD1 (6 bases). The clonotype comes from a woman between 50 and 59 years old who had recovered from COVID-19. The CDR3 coding sequence is TGTGCCAGCAGCCAAGTCTCGGGGCGGGGGCCGAACACTGAAGCTTTCTTT. It encodes CASSQVSGRGPNTEAFF.